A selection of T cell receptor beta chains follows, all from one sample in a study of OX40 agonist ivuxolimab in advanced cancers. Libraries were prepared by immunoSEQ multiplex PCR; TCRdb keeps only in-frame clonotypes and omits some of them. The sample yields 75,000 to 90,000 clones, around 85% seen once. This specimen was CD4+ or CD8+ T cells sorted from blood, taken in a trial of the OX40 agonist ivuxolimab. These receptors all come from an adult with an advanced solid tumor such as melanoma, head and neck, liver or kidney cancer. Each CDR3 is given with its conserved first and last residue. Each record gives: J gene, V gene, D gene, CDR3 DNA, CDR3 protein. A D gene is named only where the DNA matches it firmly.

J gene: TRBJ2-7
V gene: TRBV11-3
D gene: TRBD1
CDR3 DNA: TGTGCCAGCAGCCCAGGGACAGGGGGGCACTACGAGCAGTACTTC
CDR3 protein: CASSPGTGGHYEQYF

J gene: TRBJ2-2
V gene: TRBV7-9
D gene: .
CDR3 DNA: TGTGCCAGCAGCTTTACGCAGGGGTCCGGGGAGCTGTTTTTT
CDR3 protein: CASSFTQGSGELFF

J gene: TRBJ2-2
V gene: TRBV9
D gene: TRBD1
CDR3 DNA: TGTGCCAGCAGCGTCGTACAGGGGCAGGAGGCCGGGGAGCTGTTTTTT
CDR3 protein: CASSVVQGQEAGELFF

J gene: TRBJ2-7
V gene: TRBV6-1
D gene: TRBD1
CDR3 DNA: TGTGCCAGCAGTGAAGGAGGGACAGGGACGTACGAGCAGTACTTC
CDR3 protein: CASSEGGTGTYEQYF

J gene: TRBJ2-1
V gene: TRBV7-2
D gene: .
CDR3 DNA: TGTGCCAGCAGCAGGGCCGGGACGACCGAGTACAATGAGCAGTTCTTC
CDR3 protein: CASSRAGTTEYNEQFF

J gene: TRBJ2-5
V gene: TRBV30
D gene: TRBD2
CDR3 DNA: TGTGCCTGGATCCCGGGGGGGCTTGGGGAGACCCAGTACTTC
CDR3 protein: CAWIPGGLGETQYF

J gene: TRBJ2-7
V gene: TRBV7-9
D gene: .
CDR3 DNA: TGTGCCAGCAGCTTAGCTCGATTGAGGCAGGGGAGGGACTACGAGCAGTACTTC
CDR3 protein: CASSLARLRQGRDYEQYF

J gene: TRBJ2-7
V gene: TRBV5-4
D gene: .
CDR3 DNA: TGTGCCAGCCAGCCCCAACCCCGGGAGAGTCACGAGCAGTACTTC
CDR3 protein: CASQPQPRESHEQYF

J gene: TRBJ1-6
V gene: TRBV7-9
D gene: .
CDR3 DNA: TGTGCCAGCAGCGTCGACGGAGCAAATATGTCACCCCTCCACTTT
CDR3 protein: CASSVDGANMSPLHF

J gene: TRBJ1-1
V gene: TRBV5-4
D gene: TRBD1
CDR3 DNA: TGTGCCAGCAGCCTACCACAGGGGGCAAGTGAAGCTTTCTTT
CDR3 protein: CASSLPQGASEAFF